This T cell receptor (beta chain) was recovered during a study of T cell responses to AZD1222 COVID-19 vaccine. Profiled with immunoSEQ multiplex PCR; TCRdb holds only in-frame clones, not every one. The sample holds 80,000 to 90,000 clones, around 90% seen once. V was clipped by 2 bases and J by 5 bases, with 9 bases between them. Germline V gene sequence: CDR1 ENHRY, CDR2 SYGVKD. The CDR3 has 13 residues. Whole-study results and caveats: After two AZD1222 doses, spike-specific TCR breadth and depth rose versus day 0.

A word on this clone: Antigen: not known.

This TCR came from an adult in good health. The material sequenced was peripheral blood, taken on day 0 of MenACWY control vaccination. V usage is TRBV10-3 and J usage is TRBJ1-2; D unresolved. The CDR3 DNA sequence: TGTGCCATCAGTGAGATTGGGAGTTATGGCTACACCTTC. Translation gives CAISEIGSYGYTF.